The entry below gives a single TCR beta chain sequence along with its context. Original processing methods: Reference gene primer amplification yielded estimated nucleated cell counts. Clones were sequenced by immunoSEQ multiplex PCR, and TCRdb holds only the in-frame ones, with some missing. V and J calls and clone size are as listed in that table; D and trimming were resolved from the DNA. Among 140,000 to 150,000 clones listed, roughly 84% were seen once. This sample is part of a study of blood T cell repertoires in COVID-19. Overall study: T cells, B-cell-depleted T cells, or PBMCs provided the cDNA or gDNA that served as material.

Per the germline V gene, CDR1 is PRHDT and CDR2 is FYEKMQ (reference sequence). V lost 5 bases and J 0 bases, leaving 13 bases between the germline ends. CDR3 length: 15 amino acids. Sequencing was performed on peripheral blood. This chain connects TRBV13 to TRBJ1-1, with a tentative D call TRBD1 (6 bases). This TCR was recovered from a man between 60 and 75 years old with active or convalescent COVID-19. The CDR3 loop is CASSMRQEMNTEAFF. DNA of the CDR3: TGTGCCAGCAGCATGAGACAGGAGATGAACACTGAAGCTTTCTTT.